This T cell receptor (beta chain) was observed in a study of TIL therapy for anti-PD-1-resistant metastatic lung cancer. Stated time point: pre-treatment sample, taken before nivolumab and TIL therapy. Patients were adults with stage 4 NSCLC. The CDR3 is 11 amino acids. V was cut by 6 bases and J by 12 bases, with 12 bases left in between. Germline V lookup: CDR1 SEHNR, CDR2 FQNEAQ (reference sequence). Sequencing used immunoSEQ v3. Measured with immunoSEQ multiplex PCR; TCRdb has only the in-frame clones, and not every one. The repertoire holds under 70,000 clones, with 73% as singletons. The material sequenced was blood, taken at baseline. The source is a person between 25 and 79 years old with non-small cell lung cancer. This sequence joins TRBV7-9 and TRBJ2-1, with D possibly being TRBD2 (6 bases). The CDR3 loop is CASSRDSMQFF. CDR3 bases: TGTGCCAGCAGTCGGGACTCCATGCAGTTCTTC.